The 16 T cell receptor beta chains below all came from one sample that was sequenced in a study of shared clonotypes between healthy human individuals. The assay was immunoSEQ multiplex PCR, and TCRdb's table has in-frame clones only and misses some. The sample has fewer than 850,000 clones, about 96% seen once. Naive CD8 cells comprised CD45RO-negative, CCR7-positively selected cells, excluding terminally differentiated effector memory CD45RA+ cells. Input material: naive CD8+ T cells sorted from blood. These receptors came from a young man in good health.

V gene TRBV4-1 combines with J gene TRBJ2-7, with unresolved D. Trimming stripped 0 bases from V and 4 bases from J, with 7 bases between. The CDR3 has 13 amino acids. The germline gives CDR1 MGHRA, CDR2 YSYEKL. This CDR3 reads CASSQEPSYEQYF. CDR3 bases: TGCGCCAGCAGCCAAGAGCCGTCTTACGAGCAGTACTTC.

The chain has TRBV7-2 and TRBJ2-1; D unresolved. Looked up from germline, CDR1 is SGHTA and CDR2 is FQGNSA. This CDR3 is 13 amino acids long. V lost 5 bases and J lost 3, with 8 bases in between. CDR3 sequence reads: CASSPTDYNEQFF. CDR3 nucleotide sequence: TGTGCCAGCAGCCCCACCGACTACAATGAGCAGTTCTTC.

This clone was seen a single time. The rearrangement links TRBV19 to TRBJ2-7; tentatively, D is TRBD2 (6 bases). Germline CDR1 is LNHDA and CDR2 is SQIVND (reference sequence). V was pared by 10 bases and J by 2 bases, with 18 bases between. The CDR3 consists of 14 residues. The CDR3 sequence is CATGGGAGAYEQYF. The CDR3 region has the DNA TGTGCCACCGGAGGAGGAGCGGGTGCCTACGAGCAGTACTTC.

CDR3 sequence reads: CASSDGPTYEQYF. The CDR3 DNA sequence: TGTGCCAGCAGTGACGGCCCCACCTACGAGCAGTACTTC. The rearrangement uses TRBV6-1 and TRBJ2-7, with unresolved D. Trimming pared 3 bases from V and 2 bases from J, leaving 8 bases between. The CDR3 sequence is 13 residues long. CDR1 and CDR2 (germline): MNHNS, SASEGT.

V gene TRBV29-1 combines with J gene TRBJ2-1; D is tentatively TRBD1 or TRBD2 (5 bases each). V gave up 0 bases and J gave up 5 bases, with 14 bases separating them. Per germline, CDR1 SQVTM and CDR2 ANQGSEA. The CDR3 runs 15 residues. This chain's CDR3 is CSVEDSGPPNNEQFF. The CDR3 coding sequence is TGCAGCGTTGAAGATTCGGGACCCCCTAACAATGAGCAGTTCTTC.

This chain links TRBV29-1 with TRBJ2-7; 9 nucleotides match TRBD2. Germline V lookup: CDR1 SQVTM, CDR2 ANQGSEA. V lost 5 bases and J lost 0; bases outside the gene matches: 8. The CDR3 is 15 residues long. The CDR3 DNA sequence: TGCAGCGTTCGAGGCGCGACTAGCGGCTCCTACGAGCAGTACTTC. This encodes CSVRGATSGSYEQYF.

The gene calls are TRBV7-9 and TRBJ2-1; the D gene is possibly TRBD2 (5 bases). Germline-derived CDR1 and CDR2 are SEHNR and FQNEAQ (reference sequence). V lost 2 bases and J lost 8, with 10 bases in between. CDR3 length: 13 residues. The DNA of the CDR3 is TGTGCCAGCAGCTTACTTAGCGACGATGAGCAGTTCTTC. Residues: CASSLLSDDEQFF.

The chain employs TRBV7-9 and TRBJ2-2; TRBD1 matches 8 bases. Germline trimming cut 2 bases from V and 7 bases from J; bases unmatched to any gene: 3. The CDR3 consists of 14 residues. CDR1 is SEHNR and CDR2 is FQNEAQ in the germline V gene (reference sequence). The CDR3 loop reads CASSLRTGYGELFF. CDR3 DNA sequence: TGTGCCAGCAGCTTACGGACAGGGTACGGGGAGCTGTTTTTT.

The rearrangement joins TRBV7-3 to TRBJ2-3; D is possibly TRBD1 or TRBD2 (5 bases each). Germline lookup yields CDR1 SGHTA and CDR2 FQGTGA. Trimming removed 0 bases at V and 6 bases at J, with 28 bases between. This CDR3 contains 20 residues. CDR3 nucleotides: TGTGCCAGCAGCTTAACGAGGCCTTGGGAAACTACCGGGACGGCGGATACGCAGTATTTT. It translates to CASSLTRPWETTGTADTQYF.

This clone appeared a single time. CDR3 coding DNA: TGTGCCAGCAGCTTATCCGCGGGACTAGCGCTCTACGAGCAGTACTTC. Protein sequence: CASSLSAGLALYEQYF. The rearrangement joins TRBV5-6 to TRBJ2-7; 10 positions match TRBD2. The CDR3 spans 16 residues. Trimming cost V 2 bases and J 3 bases; bases outside gene matches: 8. Germline assignment: CDR1 SGHDT and CDR2 YYEEEE.

The chain has TRBV6-5 and TRBJ1-5; no clear D gene. Trimming removed 4 bases at V and 6 bases at J, with 19 bases between. This CDR3 is 16 amino acids long. Looked up from germline, CDR1 is MNHEY and CDR2 is SVGAGI. The CDR3 coding sequence is TGTGCCAGCAGTTCCGAGGACCCCGGATGGGGTCAGCCCCAGCATTTT. It yields the protein CASSSEDPGWGQPQHF.

The chain is built from TRBV28 and TRBJ2-5, with TRBD1 matching over 7 bases. The germline V gene has CDR1 MDHEN and CDR2 SYDVKM. V trimming: 5 bases; J trimming: 4 bases; junction bases outside the gene matches: 7. The CDR3 consists of 14 residues. CDR3: CASSPDRVGETQYF. In DNA form, the CDR3 reads TGTGCCAGCAGTCCCGACAGGGTGGGAGAGACCCAGTACTTC.

The chain combines TRBV10-2 with TRBJ2-7; D assignment may be TRBD1 or TRBD2 (5 bases each). CDR1 and CDR2 from the germline V gene are WSHSY and SAAADI. Trimming shortened V by 4 bases and J by 4 bases, and 17 bases separated the two germline ends. The CDR3 totals 15 residues. For the CDR3, the DNA is TGCGCCAGCAGTGGTCGGGACGCGAGGCGGTACGAGCAGTACTTC. It yields the protein CASSGRDARRYEQYF.

The chain uses TRBV29-1 and TRBJ2-3; 9 nucleotides align to TRBD1. This CDR3 has 13 residues. Germline CDR1 reads SQVTM; CDR2 reads ANQGSEA. Trimming cost V 6 bases and J 4 bases; bases outside gene matches: 5. The CDR3 sequence: CSVSGTGSDTQYF. Written as DNA, the CDR3 is TGCAGCGTCTCCGGGACAGGGTCAGATACGCAGTATTTT.

CDR3 sequence: CASSHGDKTYEQYF. In DNA, the CDR3 is TGTGCCAGCTCACACGGGGACAAGACCTACGAGCAGTACTTC. This chain uses TRBV18 with TRBJ2-7; D is possibly TRBD1 (6 bases). This CDR3 has 14 amino acids. V was cut by 4 bases and J by 2 bases, with 12 bases left in between. Germline loops: CDR1 KGHSH, CDR2 LQKENI.

This rearrangement joins TRBV6-5 to TRBJ2-5, with D perhaps matching TRBD1 (6 bases). The CDR3 has 15 residues. The V gene lost 6 bases and the J gene lost 2 bases, with 16 bases spanning the gap. Per germline, CDR1 MNHEY and CDR2 SVGAGI. The CDR3 spells CASSPGQGFQETQYF. The DNA for the CDR3 is TGTGCCAGCAGCCCTGGGCAGGGGTTTCAAGAGACCCAGTACTTC.